The 17 T cell receptor beta chains reported below all come from one sample, sequenced in a study of beta chain features in type 1 diabetes. Study-level results: Moderate but significant shortening of TCRB CDR3s was recorded in all four CD4+ subsets from Type 1 diabetes patients.

The antigens of these receptors remain unknown. Expressed TCRB transcripts were sequenced after all isolated RNA was converted to cDNA. TCRdb's table, derived via immunoSEQ multiplex PCR, lists solely in-frame clones and lacks some. The table lists about 340,000 clones, 13% of them singletons. Specimen: naive CD4+ T cells from blood. All receptors come from a young woman with type 1 diabetes.

This clone was observed a few times. The chain links TRBV30 to TRBJ1-1, with a possible D match to TRBD1 (5 bases). V shed 2 bases and J shed 8 bases, with 12 bases lying between them. CDR1 and CDR2 from the germline V gene are GTSNPN and SVGIG (reference sequence). This CDR3 comprises 12 residues. CDR3 residues: CAWSTGVGEAFF. Here the CDR3 DNA reads TGTGCCTGGAGTACGGGGGTGGGGGAAGCTTTCTTT.

Notes on this clone: Other DNA variants within this sample encode the same CDR3. The V call is TRBV11-2, the J call TRBJ1-1; 9 bases match TRBD1. The CDR3 has 13 residues. Trimming cost V 4 bases and J 6 bases; bases outside gene matches: 3. In germline, CDR1 is SGHAT, CDR2 FQNNGV. CDR3 region: CASSSRQGAEAFF. The CDR3 DNA reads TGTGCCAGCAGCTCCAGACAGGGGGCTGAAGCTTTCTTT.

The J gene is TRBJ2-1, the V gene TRBV9, with 12 nucleotides matching TRBD2. Germline V CDR1 and CDR2: SGDLS, YYNGEE. The CDR3 loop spans 15 amino acids. J lost 3 bases, V lost 4 bases, and 2 bases had no gene match. The CDR3 DNA follows: TGTGCCAGCAGCCTAGCGGGAGGGTACTACAATGAGCAGTTCTTC. It encodes CASSLAGGYYNEQFF.

The sample holds a few counts of this clone. The V call is TRBV30, the J call TRBJ1-2; 8 bases map to TRBD1. V shed 2 bases, J shed 4 bases, and the junction held 3 bases outside the gene matches. Germline V gene sequence: CDR1 GTSNPN, CDR2 SVGIG (reference sequence). CDR3 length: 13 residues. CDR3 amino acids: CAWSPGGGYGYTF. DNA for the CDR3: TGTGCCTGGAGTCCAGGGGGCGGCTATGGCTACACCTTC. The whole variable domain, filled in from reference TRBV30 and TRBJ1-2, reads SQTIHQWPATLVQPVGSPLSLECTVEGTSNPNLYWYRQAAGRGLQLLFYSVGIGQISSEVPQNLSASRPQDRQFILSSKKLLLSDSGFYLCAWSPGGGYGYTFGSGTRLTVV.

This clone was seen a few times. The V call is TRBV18, the J call TRBJ1-4; tentatively, D is TRBD1 (5 bases). Germline values: CDR1 KGHSH, CDR2 LQKENI. V was clipped by 6 bases and J by 5 bases, with 22 bases between them. The CDR3 is 17 amino acids. This CDR3 reads CASSLSPTGTGNEKLFF. CDR3 sequence (DNA): TGTGCCAGCTCCCTTAGCCCGACCGGGACTGGAAATGAAAAACTGTTTTTT.

This clone was seen a few times. The rearrangement joins TRBV9 to TRBJ2-1; D gene uncertain. The CDR3 runs 15 residues. V was clipped by 4 bases and J by 0 bases, with 11 bases between them. Germline lookup yields CDR1 SGDLS and CDR2 YYNGEE. The CDR3 loop reads CASSTIADSYNEQFF. CDR3 DNA sequence: TGTGCCAGCAGCACCATAGCTGACTCCTACAATGAGCAGTTCTTC.

The chain links TRBV14 to TRBJ2-3; TRBD2 matches 14 bases. The germline CDR1 and CDR2 sequences are SGHDN and FVKESK. The CDR3 consists of 15 residues. V shed 1 base, J shed 6 bases, and the junction held 0 bases outside the gene matches. CDR3 sequence (DNA): TGTGCCAGCAGCCAAGGACTAGCGGGAGGGGATACGCAGTATTTT. Translating gives CASSQGLAGGDTQYF.

CDR3 sequence: CASSTDRGYGYTF. CDR3 nucleotides: TGTGCCAGCAGCACAGACAGGGGCTATGGCTACACCTTC. The chain combines TRBV11-3 with TRBJ1-2; TRBD1 matches 8 bases. V lost 5 bases and J lost 4; bases outside the gene matches: 3. Germline CDR1 SGHNT, CDR2 YENEEA. The CDR3 totals 13 residues.

A few counts support this clone. The chain combines TRBV25-1 with TRBJ1-2; 7 bases line up with TRBD1. CDR1 and CDR2 from the germline V gene are MGHDK and SYGVNS. The CDR3 loop spans 11 amino acids. With V trimmed by 9 bases and J by 8 bases, 6 bases remained unmatched. The CDR3 DNA follows: TGTGCCAGTAACAGGGGTGAGGGCTACACCTTC. Its translation is CASNRGEGYTF.

The table lists this clone with a few counts. The gene calls are TRBV11-3 and TRBJ2-3; 10 nucleotides match TRBD2. Germline CDR1 reads SGHNT; CDR2 reads YENEEA. With 5 bases clipped from V and 1 base from J, the junction kept 6 bases outside the gene matches. The CDR3 length is 16 residues. CDR3 bases: TGTGCCAGCAGCCGAGGGACTAGCGCCGGCACAGATACGCAGTATTTT. This gives the protein CASSRGTSAGTDTQYF.

J is TRBJ1-2 and V is TRBV19; D perhaps matches TRBD1 (6 bases). The V end lost 4 bases, the J end lost 4 bases, and 10 bases lay between the germline ends. Germline V gene sequence: CDR1 LNHDA, CDR2 SQIVND (reference sequence). The CDR3 contains 13 residues. The CDR3 coding sequence is TGTGCCAGTAGTACCACAGGGATCTATGGCTACACCTTC. The encoded protein is CASSTTGIYGYTF.

This clone was picked up a small number of times. The CDR3 here is CASTILGTANTEAFF. The CDR3 DNA reads TGTGCCAGTACCATACTCGGGACAGCGAACACTGAAGCTTTCTTT. V and J are TRBV19 and TRBJ1-1; TRBD1 aligns across 7 bases. Germline assignment: CDR1 LNHDA and CDR2 SQIVND (reference sequence). This CDR3 has 15 amino acids. Trimming at V came to 7 bases and at J to 1 base, leaving 9 bases not matched to a gene.

In its sample, this clone was seen a few times. The chain couples TRBV6-6 to TRBJ1-2; 7 bases are a match to TRBD1. J gave up 2 bases and V 4 bases, and 7 bases lay outside the gene matches. The CDR3 is made up of 15 amino acids. Germline-derived CDR1 and CDR2 are MNHNY and SVGAGI (reference sequence). CDR3 sequence: CASSSPDRENYGYTF. The CDR3 DNA sequence: TGTGCCAGCAGTTCCCCAGACAGGGAAAACTATGGCTACACCTTC.

The rearrangement uses TRBV11-2 and TRBJ2-1; 8 nucleotides agree with TRBD1. Per germline, CDR1 SGHAT and CDR2 FQNNGV. J was trimmed by 0 bases and V by 1 base; bases with no gene match: 2. The length of the CDR3 is 16 residues. The CDR3 protein is CASSLGTGGSYNEQFF. DNA for the CDR3: TGTGCCAGCAGCTTAGGTACAGGGGGCTCCTACAATGAGCAGTTCTTC.

This clone was counted only a few times. The rearrangement joins TRBV4-3 to TRBJ1-2, with 7 bases matching TRBD1. The CDR3 runs 15 residues. CDR1 is LGHNA and CDR2 is YSLEER in the germline V gene. V lost 1 base and J lost 4; bases outside the gene matches: 6. The CDR3 is CASSQGDRSLYGYTF. CDR3 bases: TGCGCCAGCAGCCAAGGGGACAGATCCCTCTATGGCTACACCTTC.

The chain is built from TRBV19 and TRBJ2-3, with D uncertain. The CDR3 covers 12 residues. V dropped 6 bases and J dropped 3 bases, with 7 bases sitting between them. Germline CDR1 and CDR2: LNHDA and SQIVND (reference sequence). The CDR3 here is CASSPETDTQYF. CDR3 nucleotide sequence: TGTGCCAGTAGCCCCGAGACAGATACGCAGTATTTT.

This clone was counted a few times. The chain couples TRBV27 to TRBJ2-2, with 9 bases that match TRBD2. The germline gives CDR1 MNHEY, CDR2 SMNVEV (reference sequence). This CDR3 is built from 17 residues. Losses at the gene ends were 5 bases for V and 1 base for J; bases not matched to a gene: 8. Here the CDR3 DNA reads TGTGCCAGCAGTCCAAGGCCGACTAGCGGGAACACCGGGGAGCTGTTTTTT. It translates to CASSPRPTSGNTGELFF.